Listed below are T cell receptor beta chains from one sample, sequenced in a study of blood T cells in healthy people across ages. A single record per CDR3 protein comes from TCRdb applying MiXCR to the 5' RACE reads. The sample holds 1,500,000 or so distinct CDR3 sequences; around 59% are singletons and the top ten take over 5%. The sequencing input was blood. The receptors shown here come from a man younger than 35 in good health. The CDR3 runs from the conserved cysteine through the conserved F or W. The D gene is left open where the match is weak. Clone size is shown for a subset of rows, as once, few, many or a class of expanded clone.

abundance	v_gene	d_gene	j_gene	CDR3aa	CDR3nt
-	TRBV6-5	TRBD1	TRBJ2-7	CASSYGQGRTDEQYF	TGTGCCAGCAGTTACGGACAGGGACGAACCGACGAGCAGTACTTC
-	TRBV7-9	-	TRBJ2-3	CASSSGTYASTDTQYF	TGTGCCAGCAGTTCCGGGACTTATGCTAGCACAGATACGCAGTATTTT
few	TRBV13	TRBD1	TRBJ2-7	CASSPPRGPSSYEQYF	TGTGCCAGCAGCCCCCCCAGGGGGCCGAGCTCCTACGAGCAGTACTTC
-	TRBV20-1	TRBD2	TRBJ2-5	CSASKPGLGPQETQYF	TGCAGTGCTAGCAAACCGGGACTAGGGCCCCAAGAGACCCAGTACTTC
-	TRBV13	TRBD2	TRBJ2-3	CASSASGGPSTDTQYF	TGTGCCAGCAGCGCTAGCGGGGGACCCTCTACAGATACGCAGTATTTT
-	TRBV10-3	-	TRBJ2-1	CAISAAGSSYNEQFF	TGTGCCATCAGTGCTGCAGGGAGCTCCTACAATGAGCAGTTCTTC
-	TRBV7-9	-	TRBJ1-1	CASSLAVGAITEAFF	TGTGCCAGCAGCTTAGCGGTGGGCGCGATCACTGAAGCTTTCTTT
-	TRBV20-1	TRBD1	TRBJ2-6	CSASLTGSGANVLTF	TGCAGTGCTAGTCTGACAGGGTCTGGGGCCAACGTCCTGACTTTC
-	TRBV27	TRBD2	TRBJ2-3	CASSPYSGRTDAQYF	TGTGCCAGCAGTCCCTATAGCGGGAGAACAGATGCGCAGTATTTT
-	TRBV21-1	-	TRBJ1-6	CASRGPSSHNSPLHF	TGTGCCAGCAGAGGTCCGAGCTCCCATAATTCACCCCTCCACTTT
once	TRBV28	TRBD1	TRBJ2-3	CASSPTLGQGTDTQYF	TGTGCCAGCAGTCCCACCTTGGGACAGGGAACAGATACGCAGTATTTT
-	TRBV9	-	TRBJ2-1	CASSARGTGGANEQFF	TGTGCCAGCAGCGCGCGGGGGACAGGTGGGGCTAATGAGCAGTTCTTC
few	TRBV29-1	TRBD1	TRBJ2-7	CSVEDSRQGANYEQYF	TGCAGCGTTGAAGATAGTCGACAGGGGGCTAACTACGAGCAGTACTTC
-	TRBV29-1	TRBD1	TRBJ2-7	CSVVWGQGPYEQYF	TGCAGCGTTGTGTGGGGACAGGGACCCTACGAGCAGTACTTC
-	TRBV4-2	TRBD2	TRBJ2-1	CASSPSSGGILNNEQFF	TGTGCCAGCAGCCCTTCTAGCGGGGGCATCCTCAACAATGAGCAGTTCTTC
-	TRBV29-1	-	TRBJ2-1	CSAERIREQFF	TGCAGCGCCGAAAGGATACGGGAGCAGTTCTTC
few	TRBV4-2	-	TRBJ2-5	CASSLDWGADETQYF	TGTGCCAGCAGCCTTGACTGGGGGGCCGATGAGACCCAGTACTTC
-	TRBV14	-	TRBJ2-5	CASSQDRGRGVWETQYF	TGTGCCAGCAGCCAAGATCGGGGCAGGGGAGTTTGGGAGACCCAGTACTTC
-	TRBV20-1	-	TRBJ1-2	CSARDLLKGGGYNYGYTF	TGCAGTGCTCGGGACCTCCTGAAGGGAGGGGGTTATAACTATGGCTACACCTTC
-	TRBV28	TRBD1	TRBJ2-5	CASSSPGQGESYF	TGTGCCAGCAGTTCCCCGGGACAGGGGGAGTCGTACTTC
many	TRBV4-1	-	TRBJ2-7	CASSQDSGEQYF	TGCGCCAGCAGCCAAGATTCAGGCGAGCAGTACTTC
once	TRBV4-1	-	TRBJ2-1	CASSADSNYNEQFF	TGCGCCAGTTCGGCGGATTCAAACTACAATGAGCAGTTCTTC
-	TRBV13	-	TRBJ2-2	CASSPHREESAGELFF	TGTGCCAGCAGCCCGCACAGGGAGGAGTCGGCCGGGGAGCTGTTTTTT
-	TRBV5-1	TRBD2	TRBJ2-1	CASSSRGPERGPLNEQFF	TGCGCCAGCAGCTCCCGTGGCCCTGAGCGGGGGCCGTTGAATGAGCAGTTCTTC
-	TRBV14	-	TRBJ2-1	CASSLRRSALDEQFF	TGTGCCAGCAGCCTCCGGAGGTCCGCCTTGGATGAGCAGTTCTTC
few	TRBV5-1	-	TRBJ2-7	CASSLGPSTYEQYF	TGCGCCAGCAGCTTGGGGCCTTCCACCTACGAGCAGTACTTC
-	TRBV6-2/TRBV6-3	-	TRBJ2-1	CASSYSSGASYNEQFF	TGTGCCAGCAGTTACTCCTCCGGGGCCTCCTACAATGAGCAGTTCTTC
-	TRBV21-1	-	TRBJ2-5	CASSKGRTGSETQYF	TGTGCCAGCAGCAAAGGCCGGACGGGGAGCGAGACCCAGTACTTC
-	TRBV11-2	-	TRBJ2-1	CASSFAPEVRDEQFF	TGTGCCAGCAGCTTCGCTCCCGAGGTGCGCGATGAGCAGTTCTTC
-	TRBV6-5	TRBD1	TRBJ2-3	CASNRDSLASTDTQYF	TGTGCCAGCAACCGGGACAGCTTAGCTAGCACAGATACGCAGTATTTT
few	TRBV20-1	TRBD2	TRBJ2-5	CSARDSRGSEQYF	TGCAGTGCTAGAGATTCTCGCGGGAGTGAGCAGTACTTC
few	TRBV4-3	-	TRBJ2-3	CASSQAQADTQYF	TGCGCCAGCAGCCAAGCCCAGGCAGATACGCAGTATTTT
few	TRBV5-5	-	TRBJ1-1	CASSSARGTEAFF	TGTGCCAGCAGTTCCGCTCGGGGCACTGAAGCTTTCTTT
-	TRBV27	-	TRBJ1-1	CASSSATGPGEAFF	TGTGCCAGCAGTTCCGCTACAGGGCCGGGTGAAGCTTTCTTT
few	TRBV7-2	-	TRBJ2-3	CASSRVGGTDTQYF	TGTGCCAGCTCCAGGGTTGGGGGTACAGATACGCAGTATTTT
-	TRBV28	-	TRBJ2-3	CASSLIRDAGWVLGTRYF	TGTGCCAGCAGTCTTATCCGGGACGCCGGGTGGGTGTTGGGTACGCGGTATTTT
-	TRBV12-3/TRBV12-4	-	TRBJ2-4	CASMARDGIQYF	TGTGCCAGCATGGCACGAGATGGCATTCAGTACTTC
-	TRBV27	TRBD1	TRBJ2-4	CASSPRTGLERGIQYF	TGTGCCAGCAGTCCGCGGACAGGGTTGGAGAGAGGCATTCAGTACTTC
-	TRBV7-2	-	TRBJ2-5	CASSRPPGGAGHEQYF	TGTGCCAGCAGCCGGCCCCCCGGGGGAGCGGGACATGAGCAGTACTTC
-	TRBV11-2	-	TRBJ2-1	CASSLDRSGPYNEQFF	TGTGCCAGCAGCTTAGATAGGTCAGGGCCATACAATGAGCAGTTCTTC
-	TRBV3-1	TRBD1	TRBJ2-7	CASSPWDRGTYEQYF	TGTGCCAGCAGCCCTTGGGACAGGGGGACCTACGAGCAGTACTTC
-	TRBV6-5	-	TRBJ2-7	CASSYPGTDEQYF	TGTGCCAGCAGTTACCCAGGGACGGACGAGCAGTACTTC
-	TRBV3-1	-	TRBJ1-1	CASSQDRRTANTEAFF	TGTGCCAGCAGCCAAGATCGCAGGACGGCGAACACTGAAGCTTTCTTT
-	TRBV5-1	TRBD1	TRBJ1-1	CASSPGQGALNTEAFF	TGCGCCAGCAGCCCTGGACAGGGGGCTTTGAACACTGAAGCTTTCTTT
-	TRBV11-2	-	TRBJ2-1	CASSLDYWTMGNEQFF	TGTGCCAGCAGCTTAGATTACTGGACCATGGGGAATGAGCAGTTCTTC
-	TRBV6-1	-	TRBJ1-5	CASGQELDQPQHF	TGTGCCAGCGGTCAGGAACTAGATCAGCCCCAGCATTTT
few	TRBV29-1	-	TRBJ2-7	CSVNSASSYNEQYF	TGCAGCGTTAATTCAGCAAGCTCCTACAATGAGCAGTACTTC
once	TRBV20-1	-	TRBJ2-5	CSASADQETQYF	TGCAGTGCTAGTGCGGACCAAGAGACCCAGTACTTC
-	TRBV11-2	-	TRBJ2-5	CASSLFRGQWETQYF	TGTGCCAGCAGCTTATTTCGGGGACAATGGGAGACCCAGTACTTC
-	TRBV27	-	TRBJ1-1	CASSLQGGGTEAFF	TGTGCCAGCAGTTTACAGGGAGGGGGCACTGAAGCTTTCTTT
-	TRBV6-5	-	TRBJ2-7	CATQEGTGTLGHEQYF	TGTGCCACCCAAGAGGGCACCGGGACATTGGGCCACGAGCAGTACTTC
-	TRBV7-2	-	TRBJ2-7	CASGPERLHYEQYF	TGTGCCAGCGGACCCGAGCGGCTTCACTACGAGCAGTACTTC
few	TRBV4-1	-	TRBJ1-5	CASSQGGGSNQPQHF	TGTGCCAGCAGCCAAGGAGGGGGTAGCAATCAGCCCCAGCATTTT
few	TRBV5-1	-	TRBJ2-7	CASSVDFTYEQYF	TGCGCCAGCAGCGTGGACTTTACCTACGAGCAGTACTTC
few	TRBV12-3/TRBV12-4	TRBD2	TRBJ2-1	CASSAGLAGGSYNEQFF	TGTGCCAGCAGTGCCGGACTAGCGGGGGGCTCCTACAATGAGCAGTTCTTC
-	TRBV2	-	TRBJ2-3	CASNTGTSATDTQYF	TGTGCCAGCAATACCGGGACATCTGCCACAGATACGCAGTATTTT